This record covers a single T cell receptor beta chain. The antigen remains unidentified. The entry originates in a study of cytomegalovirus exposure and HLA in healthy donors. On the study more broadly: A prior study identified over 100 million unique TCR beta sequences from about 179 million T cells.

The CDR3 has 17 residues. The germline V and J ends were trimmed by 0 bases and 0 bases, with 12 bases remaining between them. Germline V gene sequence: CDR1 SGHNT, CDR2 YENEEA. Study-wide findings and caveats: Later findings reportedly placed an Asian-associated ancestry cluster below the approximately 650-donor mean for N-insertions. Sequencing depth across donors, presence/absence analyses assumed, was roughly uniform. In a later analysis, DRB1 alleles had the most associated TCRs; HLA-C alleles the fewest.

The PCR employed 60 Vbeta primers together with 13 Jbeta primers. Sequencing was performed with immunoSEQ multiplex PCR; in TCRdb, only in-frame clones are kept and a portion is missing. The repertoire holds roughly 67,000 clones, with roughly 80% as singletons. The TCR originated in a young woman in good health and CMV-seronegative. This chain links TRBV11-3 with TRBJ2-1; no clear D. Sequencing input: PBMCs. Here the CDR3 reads CASSLEVREYSYNEQFF. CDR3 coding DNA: TGTGCCAGCAGCTTAGAAGTACGAGAGTACTCCTACAATGAGCAGTTCTTC.